This T cell receptor beta chain was obtained from a study of human T cells and chemical hapten exposure. Germline V lookup: CDR1 SGHVS, CDR2 FNYEAQ. The CDR3 has 17 amino acids. V was pared by 0 bases and J by 2 bases, with 16 bases between. This clonotype turned up a few times. Time point denoted: pre-sensitization, week 0. The treatment is: therapeutic diphenylcyclopropenone sensitization with weekly scalp DPC. MiXCR, run by TCRdb on the RACE reads, gives a single entry per CDR3 protein. The table shows approximately 100,000 distinct CDR3 sequences, with 9.5% to 15% occurring only once. Sequences were derived from whole blood, sampled in connection with sensitization to the hapten diphenylcyclopropenone (DPC). The source is a woman between 45 and 65 years old with alopecia areata. Some clones in this sample may be carry-over from other donors' samples. This chain uses TRBV7-6 with TRBJ2-5; no clear D. The CDR3: CASSLAAPQLNQETQYF. CDR3 coding DNA: TGTGCCAGCAGCTTAGCCGCTCCGCAGTTAAATCAAGAGACCCAGTACTTC.